This T cell receptor (beta chain) was obtained from a study of shared clonotypes between healthy human individuals. Clones were read by immunoSEQ multiplex PCR, and TCRdb kept only the in-frame ones, dropping some. The sample includes 2,500,000 or so clones, 85% to 95% of them seen just once. V was trimmed by 6 bases and J by 8 bases, leaving 20 bases between them. The CDR3 extends over 15 amino acids. Germline values: CDR1 KGHSH, CDR2 LQKENI. This clonotype was sampled from a man younger than 30 in good health. Some clones in this sample may be carry-over from other donors' samples. The sample comprised naive CD4+ T cells from PBMCs. Subset given: CD45RA+ positively selected. V is TRBV18 and J is TRBJ2-4; a possible D gene is TRBD2 (7 bases). CDR3 residues: CASSLPQGRGDIQYF. CDR3 nucleotides: TGTGCCAGCTCGTTACCCCAGGGGAGGGGAGACATTCAGTACTTC.